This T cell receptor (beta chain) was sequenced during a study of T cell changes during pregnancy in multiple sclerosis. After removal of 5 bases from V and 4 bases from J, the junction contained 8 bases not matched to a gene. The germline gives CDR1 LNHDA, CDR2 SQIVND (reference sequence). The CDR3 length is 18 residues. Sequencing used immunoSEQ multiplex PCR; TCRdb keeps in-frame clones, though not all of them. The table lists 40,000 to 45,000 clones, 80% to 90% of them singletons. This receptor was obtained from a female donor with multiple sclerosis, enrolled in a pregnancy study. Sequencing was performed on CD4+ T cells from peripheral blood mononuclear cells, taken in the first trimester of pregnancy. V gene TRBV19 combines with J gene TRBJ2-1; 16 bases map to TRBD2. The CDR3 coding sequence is TGTGCCAGTAGTCCGGGACTAGCGGGAGGGGGCCCGTACAATGAGCAGTTCTTC. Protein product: CASSPGLAGGGPYNEQFF.